The TCR beta chain under discussion was sequenced for a study of shared clonotypes between healthy human individuals. Whole-study results and caveats: The study generally estimated greater richness for naive than memory subsets.

Naive-designated CD8 cells lacked CD45RO, were positively enriched for CCR7, and omitted terminally differentiated effector memory CD45RA+ cells. Nashville, Tennessee was home to all donors, each a Caucasian adult. J gave up 4 bases and V 0 bases, and 12 bases lay outside the gene matches. The CDR3 loop spans 19 amino acids. Germline V gene lookup returns CDR1 MNHEY and CDR2 SMNVEV (reference sequence). On this clone: Antigen specificity is unknown.

Over several immunoSEQ plates, each subset's genomic DNA was distributed in even portions. In the sorted-subset replicate PCRs, 200 ng DNA, tens of thousands of T cell genomes, was used. TCRdb's copy holds only in-frame clones and misses some; the assay was immunoSEQ multiplex PCR. The repertoire holds over 2,000,000 clones, with roughly 95% as singletons. The V call is TRBV27, the J call TRBJ2-1; 10 bases agree with TRBD2. The sequence was obtained from a man aged 18 to 35 in good health. Some clones in this sample may be carry-over from other donors' samples. Source material: naive CD8+ T cells from PBMCs. The CDR3 nucleotides are TGTGCCAGCAGTTTATCGTCTCCCATCCTAGCGGGAGCATACAATGAGCAGTTCTTC. Its protein is CASSLSSPILAGAYNEQFF.